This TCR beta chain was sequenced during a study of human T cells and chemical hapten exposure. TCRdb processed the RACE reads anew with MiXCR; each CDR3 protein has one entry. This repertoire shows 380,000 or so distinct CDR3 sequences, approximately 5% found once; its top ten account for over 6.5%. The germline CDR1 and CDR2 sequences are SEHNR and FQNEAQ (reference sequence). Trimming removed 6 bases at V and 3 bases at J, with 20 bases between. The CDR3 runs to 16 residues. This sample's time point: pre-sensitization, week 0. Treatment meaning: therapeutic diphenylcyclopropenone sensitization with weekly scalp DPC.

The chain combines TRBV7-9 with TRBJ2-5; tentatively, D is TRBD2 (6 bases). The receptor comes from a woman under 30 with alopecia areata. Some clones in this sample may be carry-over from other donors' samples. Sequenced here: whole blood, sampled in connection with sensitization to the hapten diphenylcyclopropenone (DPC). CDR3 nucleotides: TGTGCCAGCAGTCGATTCCCGGCGGGACGGAAAGAGACCCAGTACTTC. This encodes CASSRFPAGRKETQYF.